The following is a T cell receptor (beta chain) sequence with its context. This specimen belongs to a study of blood T cell repertoires in COVID-19. Study context: Sites across the United States, Italy and Spain contributed samples from acute and convalescent COVID-19. Sources were T cells, B-cell-depleted T cells, or PBMCs; the material itself was cDNA or gDNA.

Authors' analysis steps: Estimated nucleated cell counts came from reference gene primer amplification. The table came from immunoSEQ multiplex PCR; TCRdb's copy has only in-frame clones and leaves some out. D and trimming come from the DNA, and the V and J calls and clone size come from that table. Of 200,000 to 250,000 clones in the sample, about 90% were seen once. V lost 5 bases and J lost 7, with 12 bases in between. This CDR3 has 13 residues. From germline, CDR1 is SEHNR and CDR2 FQNEAQ (reference sequence). The sample taken for sequencing was peripheral blood. This rearrangement joins TRBV7-9 to TRBJ2-1; D is uncertain. This TCR was sampled from a woman in her twenties or thirties who had recovered from COVID-19. CDR3 in amino acids: CASSPQTLNEQFF. The CDR3 coding sequence is TGTGCCAGCAGCCCACAGACCTTAAATGAGCAGTTCTTC.